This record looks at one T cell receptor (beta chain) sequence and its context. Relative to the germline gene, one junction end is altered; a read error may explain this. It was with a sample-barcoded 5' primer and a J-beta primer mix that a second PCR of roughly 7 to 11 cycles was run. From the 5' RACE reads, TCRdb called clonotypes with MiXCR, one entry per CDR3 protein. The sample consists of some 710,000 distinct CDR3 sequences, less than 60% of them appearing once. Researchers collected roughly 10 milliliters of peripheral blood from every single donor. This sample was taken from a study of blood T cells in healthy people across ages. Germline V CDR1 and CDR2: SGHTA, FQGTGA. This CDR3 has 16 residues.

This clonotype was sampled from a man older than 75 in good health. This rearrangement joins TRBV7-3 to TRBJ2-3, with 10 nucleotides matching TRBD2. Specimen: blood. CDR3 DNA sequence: TGTGCCAGCAGCTTAAAAACAGCGGGAGGGGCAGAGACGCAGTATTTT. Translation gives CASSLKTAGGAETQYF. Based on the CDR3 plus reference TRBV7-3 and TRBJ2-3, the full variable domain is GAGVSQTPSNKVTEKGKYVELRCDPISGHTALYWYRQSLGQGPEFLIYFQGTGAADDSGLPNDRFFAVRPEGSVSTLKIQRTERGDSAVYLCASSLKTAGGAETQYFGPGTRLTVL.